These T cell receptor beta chains were read from a single sample in a study of human T cells and chemical hapten exposure. Each CDR3 protein gets one entry after TCRdb re-called the RACE reads with MiXCR. The table shows about 380,000 distinct CDR3 sequences, with roughly 5% occurring only once. The starting material was whole blood, obtained in connection with sensitization to the hapten diphenylcyclopropenone (DPC). The origin of the receptors is a woman aged 50 to 60 with alopecia areata. Some clones in this sample may be carry-over from other donors' samples. CDR3s include the opening cysteine and the closing phenylalanine or tryptophan. Fields, in order: clone size, V gene, CDR3 protein. For some rows the clone size is stated as once, few or many, or as a class when expanded; others skip it.

many | TRBV12-3/TRBV12-4 | CASTPWEGTEAFF
many | TRBV6-6 | CASSYGVSSYEQYF
. | TRBV2 | CAILRDRGYEQYF
. | TRBV29-1 | CSVESIRDTSYNEQFF
few | TRBV6-6 | CASSYSVPDRAAFF
few | TRBV6-1 | CATRRGGGEKLFF
many | TRBV7-2 | CASSPVGAGKGDEQFF
. | TRBV11-2 | CASSSWGHRNTGELFF
. | TRBV27 | CATRGGYYEQYF
many | TRBV7-9 | CASGTLNTEAFF
. | TRBV15 | CATSRDIGGAQHF
many | TRBV11-2 | CASSQTGRGQPQHF
. | TRBV29-1 | CSGIRDHTDTQYF